These T cell receptor beta chains were read from a single sample in a study of cytomegalovirus exposure and HLA in healthy donors. Generated by immunoSEQ multiplex PCR, the TCRdb table keeps only in-frame clones and is missing some. The sample lists over 65,000 clones; 75% were seen once. The sample comprised PBMCs. The receptor set was obtained from a woman in her thirties in good health and CMV-seropositive. Each CDR3 is given with its conserved first and last residue. A D gene is named only where the DNA matches it firmly. Expanded clones get a size class; other rows say once, few or many, or leave the size out.

- - 14 TRBJ2-3 TRBV6-4 CASSREGRTDTQYF TGTGCCAGCAGTCGAGAGGGGAGGACAGATACGCAGTATTTT
- - 14 TRBJ1-4 TRBV30 CAWGRDSRGGKLFF TGTGCCTGGGGACGGGACTCGAGGGGAGGAAAACTGTTTTTT
few TRBD1 15 TRBJ1-5 TRBV30 CAWSAGTGVNQPQHF TGTGCCTGGAGTGCCGGGACAGGGGTTAATCAGCCCCAGCATTTT
- - 15 TRBJ2-7 TRBV11-2 CASNRAPQGMYEQYF TGTGCCAGCAACCGAGCCCCCCAGGGAATGTACGAGCAGTACTTC
once TRBD1 15 TRBJ2-5 TRBV5-6 CASSFGRQGRETQYF TGTGCCAGCAGCTTCGGGAGACAGGGGAGGGAGACCCAGTACTTC
- - 17 TRBJ2-7 TRBV28 CASSFRGWASQTYEQYF TGTGCCAGCAGTTTCAGGGGTTGGGCATCCCAGACCTACGAGCAGTACTTC
- - 14 TRBJ2-7 TRBV7-2 CASSLRQGNYEQYF TGTGCCAGCAGCTTAAGGCAGGGTAACTACGAGCAGTACTTC
once TRBD1 17 TRBJ2-4 TRBV11-2 CASSLDGGTGGKNIQYF TGTGCCAGCAGCTTAGATGGTGGGACAGGGGGTAAAAACATTCAGTACTTC
- - 15 TRBJ2-1 TRBV7-2 CASSSYAALQNEQFF TGTGCCAGCAGCTCCTATGCAGCCCTACAGAATGAGCAGTTCTTC
few TRBD1 16 TRBJ2-7 TRBV2 CASSVGPGQGSYEQYF TGTGCCAGCAGTGTGGGCCCGGGACAGGGCTCCTACGAGCAGTACTTC
- TRBD1 14 TRBJ1-2 TRBV5-1 CASSWTGLDYGYTF TGTGCCAGCAGCTGGACAGGGTTGGACTATGGCTACACCTTC